The present T cell receptor beta chain was sequenced within a study of shared clonotypes between healthy human individuals. Naive CD45RA+ and memory CD45RA-negative subsets were split from CD4+ cells. Study-wide results and limits: Estimated richness values were generally larger in naive subsets than in memory subsets.

In the study's own analysis: ImmunoSEQ yielded junction-only sequences lacking quality scores, so filtering differed. Some clones are missing from TCRdb's copy, which holds only in-frame ones; the method was immunoSEQ multiplex PCR. V and J calls and clone size are as listed in that table; D and trimming were resolved from the DNA. The table shows roughly 1,500,000 clones, with 95% to 99% occurring only once. As concerns this clone: Its antigen is still unknown.

The length of the CDR3 is 16 residues. CDR1 is MRHNA and CDR2 is SNTAGT in the germline V gene. V shed 6 bases, J shed 7 bases, and the junction held 11 bases outside the gene matches. This clonotype originated in a man aged 25 to 40 in good health. Sequencing was done on a sample of naive CD4+ T cells sorted from blood. Documented subset: CD45RA+ positively selected. The chain uses TRBV6-4 and TRBJ2-1, with 11 bases that match TRBD2. DNA for the CDR3: TGTGCCAGCAGAAGCACTAACGGGACTAGCGGTAATGAGCAGTTCTTC. Its protein is CASRSTNGTSGNEQFF.